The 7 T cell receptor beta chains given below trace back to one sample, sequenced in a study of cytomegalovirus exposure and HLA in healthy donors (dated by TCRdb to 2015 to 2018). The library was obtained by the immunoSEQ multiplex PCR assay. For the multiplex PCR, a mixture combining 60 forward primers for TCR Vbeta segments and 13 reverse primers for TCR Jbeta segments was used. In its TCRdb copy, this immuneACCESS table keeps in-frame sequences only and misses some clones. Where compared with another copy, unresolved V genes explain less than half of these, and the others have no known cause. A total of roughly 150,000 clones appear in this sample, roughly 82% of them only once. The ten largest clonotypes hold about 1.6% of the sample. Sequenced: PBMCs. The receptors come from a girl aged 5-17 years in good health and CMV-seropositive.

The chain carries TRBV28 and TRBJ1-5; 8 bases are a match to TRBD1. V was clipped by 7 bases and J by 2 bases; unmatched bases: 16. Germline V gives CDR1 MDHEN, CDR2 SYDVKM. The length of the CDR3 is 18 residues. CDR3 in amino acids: CASKRQGREVYGNQPQHF. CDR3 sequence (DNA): TGTGCCAGCAAACGACAGGGGCGAGAGGTATACGGCAATCAGCCCCAGCATTTT.

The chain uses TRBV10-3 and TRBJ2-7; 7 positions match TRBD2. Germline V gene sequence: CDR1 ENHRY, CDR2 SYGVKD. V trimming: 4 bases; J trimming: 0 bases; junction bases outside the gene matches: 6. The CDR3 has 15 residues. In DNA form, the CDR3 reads TGTGCCATCAGTGTAATAGCGGGCCGCTCCTACGAGCAGTACTTC. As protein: CAISVIAGRSYEQYF.

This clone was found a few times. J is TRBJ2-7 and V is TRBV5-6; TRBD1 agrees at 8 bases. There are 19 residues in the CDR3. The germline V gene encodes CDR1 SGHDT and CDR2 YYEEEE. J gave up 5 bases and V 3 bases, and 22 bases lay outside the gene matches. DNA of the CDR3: TGTGCCAGCAGCTCGGAGCGGACAGGGAATTGGGCGGGGAAGGACGAGCAGTACTTC. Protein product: CASSSERTGNWAGKDEQYF.

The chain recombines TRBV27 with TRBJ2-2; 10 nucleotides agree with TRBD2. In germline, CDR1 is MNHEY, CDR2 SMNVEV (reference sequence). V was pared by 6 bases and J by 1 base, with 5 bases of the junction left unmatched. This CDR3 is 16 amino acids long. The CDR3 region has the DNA TGTGCCAGCAGACCGACTAGCGGGCGGAACACCGGGGAGCTGTTTTTT. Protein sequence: CASRPTSGRNTGELFF.

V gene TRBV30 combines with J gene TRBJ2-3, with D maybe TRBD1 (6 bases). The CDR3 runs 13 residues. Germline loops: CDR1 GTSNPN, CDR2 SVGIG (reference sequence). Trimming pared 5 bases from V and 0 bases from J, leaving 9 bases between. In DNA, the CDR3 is TGTGCCTGGGGGACAAAAAGCACAGATACGCAGTATTTT. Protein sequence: CAWGTKSTDTQYF. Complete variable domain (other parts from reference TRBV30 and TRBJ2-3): SQTIHQWPATLVQPVGSPLSLECTVEGTSNPNLYWYRQAAGRGLQLLFYSVGIGQISSEVPQNLSASRPQDRQFILSSKKLLLSDSGFYLCAWGTKSTDTQYFGPGTRLTVL.

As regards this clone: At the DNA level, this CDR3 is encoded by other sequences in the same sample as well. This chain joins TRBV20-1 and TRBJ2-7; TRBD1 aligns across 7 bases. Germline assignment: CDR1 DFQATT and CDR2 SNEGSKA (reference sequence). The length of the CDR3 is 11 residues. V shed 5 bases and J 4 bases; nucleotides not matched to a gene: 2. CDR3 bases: TGCAGTGCTTCGACAGGGTACGAGCAGTACTTC. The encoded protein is CSASTGYEQYF.

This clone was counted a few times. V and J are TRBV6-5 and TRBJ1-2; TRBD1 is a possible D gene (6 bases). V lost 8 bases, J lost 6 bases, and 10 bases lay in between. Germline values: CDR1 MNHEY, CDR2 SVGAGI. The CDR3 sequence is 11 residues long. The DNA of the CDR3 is TGTGCCAGCGGGGGGGGCGATGGCTACACCTTC. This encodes CASGGGDGYTF.